A selection of T cell receptor beta chains follows, all from one sample in a study of T cell repertoires in cytomegalovirus infection. TCRdb reprocessed the reads with MiXCR, giving one entry per CDR3 protein. The table has hundreds of thousands of distinct CDR3 sequences, over 9% seen once. The specimen was PBMCs. These receptor sequences come from a human donor in good health (CMV status not recorded). Some clones in this sample may be carry-over from other donors' samples. CDR3s include the opening cysteine and the closing phenylalanine or tryptophan. D genes are given only for firm matches. Part of the rows lack a size; the others show once, few, many or a class for expanded clones.

V,D,size,J,CDR3,DNA
TRBV6-1,.,many,TRBJ1-1,CASNRALNTEAFF,TGTGCCAGCAACAGGGCCTTGAACACTGAAGCTTTCTTT
TRBV9,.,.,TRBJ2-7,CASSVAGDRRSSYEQYF,TGTGCCAGCAGCGTAGCGGGAGACAGAAGATCCTCCTACGAGCAGTACTTC
TRBV6-2/TRBV6-3,TRBD1,many,TRBJ2-1,CASSTGQGASSSYNEQFF,TGTGCCAGCAGTACGGGACAGGGGGCTTCGAGCTCCTACAATGAGCAGTTCTTC
TRBV12-3/TRBV12-4,.,many,TRBJ2-3,CASRSGGDTQYF,TGTGCCAGCAGGTCCGGGGGAGATACGCAGTATTTT
TRBV7-3,TRBD2,many,TRBJ2-2,CASSVRGGANTGELFF,TGTGCCAGCAGTGTCCGCGGGGGGGCGAACACCGGGGAGCTGTTTTTT
TRBV7-3,.,many,TRBJ1-1,CASSQGSGTEAFF,TGTGCCAGCAGCCAAGGGTCGGGCACTGAAGCTTTCTTT
TRBV28,.,.,TRBJ2-2,CASSLFPGASNTGELFF,TGTGCCAGCAGTTTATTTCCGGGGGCCTCGAACACCGGGGAGCTGTTTTTT
TRBV7-2,.,many,TRBJ1-1,CASSLLAGNTEAFF,TGTGCCAGCAGCTTATTAGCGGGAAACACTGAAGCTTTCTTT
TRBV20-1,.,few,TRBJ2-5,CSARADYQETQYF,TGCAGTGCTAGAGCGGACTACCAAGAGACCCAGTACTTC
TRBV5-4,.,many,TRBJ2-1,CASSTGTQSSYNEQFF,TGTGCCAGCAGCACCGGGACCCAGAGCTCCTACAATGAGCAGTTCTTC
TRBV5-4,TRBD1,.,TRBJ1-2,CASSLSDRFSYTF,TGTGCCAGCAGCCTCTCGGACAGGTTTTCCTACACCTTC
TRBV18,TRBD1,many,TRBJ1-1,CASSPDRGTEAFF,TGTGCCAGCAGCCCGGACAGGGGCACTGAAGCTTTCTTT
TRBV9,TRBD2,.,TRBJ2-2,CASSASSGGANTGELFF,TGTGCCAGCAGCGCCTCTAGCGGGGGGGCGAACACCGGGGAGCTGTTTTTT
TRBV5-4,TRBD2,few,TRBJ2-1,CASSRAGLAGGPNEQFF,TGTGCCAGCAGTAGAGCCGGACTAGCGGGAGGCCCCAATGAGCAGTTCTTC
TRBV10-3,TRBD1,many,TRBJ2-3,CAISVGQGTDTQYF,TGTGCCATCAGTGTGGGACAGGGGACAGATACGCAGTATTTT
TRBV2,.,many,TRBJ1-2,CASSDTEGQYGYTF,TGTGCCAGCAGTGATACGGAAGGACAGTATGGCTACACCTTC
TRBV5-8,TRBD1,.,TRBJ1-5,CASSKTGRGNQPQHF,TGTGCCAGCAGCAAGACAGGGAGGGGCAATCAGCCCCAGCATTTT
TRBV20-1,.,.,TRBJ2-7,CSAVPRLVSYEQYF,TGCAGTGCCGTCCCCCGGTTGGTCTCCTACGAGCAGTACTTC
TRBV19,TRBD1,many,TRBJ2-1,CASSGGLWVEQFF,TGTGCCAGTTCAGGGGGATTATGGGTGGAGCAGTTCTTC
TRBV28,.,.,TRBJ1-2,CASSSTTRARPNYGYTF,TGTGCCAGCAGTTCCACCACACGGGCACGGCCAAACTATGGCTACACCTTC
TRBV20-1,TRBD1,few,TRBJ1-1,CSARLGAGGAVTEAFF,TGCAGTGCTAGGCTGGGGGCAGGGGGCGCGGTAACTGAAGCTTTCTTT
TRBV28,.,many,TRBJ1-2,CASRLDGSYGYTF,TGTGCCAGCAGATTGGACGGCTCCTATGGCTACACCTTC
TRBV6-5,.,few,TRBJ2-7,CASSYGSSSYEQYF,TGTGCCAGCAGTTATGGCAGCAGCTCCTACGAGCAGTACTTC
TRBV4-1,.,many,TRBJ2-3,CASSQDLSYLADTQYF,TGCGCCAGCAGCCAAGATCTAAGCTATTTGGCAGATACGCAGTATTTT
TRBV20-1,.,many,TRBJ1-1,CSAREETGLMNTEAFF,TGCAGTGCTAGAGAAGAGACAGGATTAATGAACACTGAAGCTTTCTTT
TRBV27,.,many,TRBJ1-4,CASSSAAHEKLFF,TGTGCCAGCAGTTCGGCCGCTCATGAAAAACTGTTTTTT
TRBV5-1,.,many,TRBJ2-4,CASSLGTGLPQNIQYF,TGCGCCAGCAGCTTGGGAACAGGGCTACCCCAAAACATTCAGTACTTC
TRBV7-2,.,many,TRBJ1-4,CASSLAGIAEKLFF,TGTGCCAGCAGCTTAGCAGGGATCGCAGAAAAACTGTTTTTT
TRBV11-1,TRBD1,.,TRBJ1-1,CASSLVPGGAGHTEAFF,TGTGCCAGCAGCTTAGTACCAGGGGGCGCGGGGCACACTGAAGCTTTCTTT
TRBV7-3,TRBD2,.,TRBJ2-3,CASSPSLAGSTDTQYF,TGTGCCAGCAGCCCCTCCCTAGCGGGAAGCACAGATACGCAGTATTTT
TRBV28,.,many,TRBJ2-5,CASRSGMQETQYF,TGTGCCAGCAGATCCGGGATGCAAGAGACCCAGTACTTC
TRBV6-5,TRBD1,many,TRBJ2-5,CASRPGQGWETQYF,TGTGCCAGCAGACCGGGACAGGGTTGGGAGACCCAGTACTTC
TRBV7-2,TRBD2,many,TRBJ2-1,CASSLHGTSFNNEQFF,TGTGCCAGCAGCTTGCACGGGACTAGCTTTAACAATGAGCAGTTCTTC
TRBV27,.,.,TRBJ2-7,CASSLPGPRPYEQYF,TGTGCCAGCAGTTTACCGGGGCCCAGGCCCTACGAGCAGTACTTC
TRBV5-1,.,many,TRBJ2-5,CASSFGSQETQYF,TGTGCCAGCAGCTTTGGCAGCCAAGAGACCCAGTACTTC
TRBV12-3/TRBV12-4,.,many,TRBJ1-1,CASTIRDTEAFF,TGTGCCAGCACTATCCGCGATACTGAAGCTTTCTTT
TRBV4-2,.,.,TRBJ1-2,CASSQEKRNYGYTF,TGTGCCAGCAGCCAAGAGAAAAGGAACTATGGCTACACCTTC
TRBV4-1,TRBD1,few,TRBJ1-4,CASSPTGANEKLFF,TGCGCCAGCAGCCCGACAGGGGCGAATGAAAAACTGTTTTTT
TRBV7-8,TRBD1,many,TRBJ2-1,CASSPYETGNEQFF,TGTGCCAGCAGCCCTTACGAGACAGGGAATGAGCAGTTCTTC
TRBV28,.,few,TRBJ1-2,CASSLPNYGYTF,TGTGCCAGCAGTCTCCCTAACTATGGCTACACCTTC
TRBV15,.,many,TRBJ1-2,CATSRGGSYGYTF,TGTGCCACCAGCAGAGGAGGCAGCTATGGCTACACCTTC
TRBV5-1,TRBD2,few,TRBJ2-4,CASSLGSGAGLKNIQYF,TGCGCCAGCAGCTTGGGATCGGGAGCGGGACTGAAAAACATTCAGTACTTC
TRBV7-2,TRBD1,many,TRBJ2-1,CASSSMTGSNEQFF,TGTGCCAGCAGCTCCATGACAGGGTCCAATGAGCAGTTCTTC
TRBV20-1,.,.,TRBJ2-7,CSARDGIYGGEQYF,TGCAGTGCTAGAGATGGGATCTACGGGGGCGAGCAGTACTTC
TRBV20-1,.,many,TRBJ1-5,CSARDVSGAQPQHF,TGCAGTGCTAGAGATGTGTCAGGAGCTCAGCCCCAGCATTTT